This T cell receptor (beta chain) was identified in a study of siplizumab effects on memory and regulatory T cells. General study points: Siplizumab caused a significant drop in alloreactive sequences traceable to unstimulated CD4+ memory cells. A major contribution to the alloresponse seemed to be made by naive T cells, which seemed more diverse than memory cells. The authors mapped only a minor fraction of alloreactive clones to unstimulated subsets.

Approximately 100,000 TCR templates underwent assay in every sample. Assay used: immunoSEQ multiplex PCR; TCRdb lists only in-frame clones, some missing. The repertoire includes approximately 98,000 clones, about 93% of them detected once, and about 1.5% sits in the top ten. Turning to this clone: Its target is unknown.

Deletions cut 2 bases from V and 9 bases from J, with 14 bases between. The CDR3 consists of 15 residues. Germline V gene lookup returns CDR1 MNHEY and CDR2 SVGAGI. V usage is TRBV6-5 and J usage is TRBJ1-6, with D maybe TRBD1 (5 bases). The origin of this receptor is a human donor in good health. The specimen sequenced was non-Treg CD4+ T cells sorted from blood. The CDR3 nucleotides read TGTGCCAGCAGTTACAATCGCTGGGGCCTTTCACCCCTCCACTTT. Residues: CASSYNRWGLSPLHF.